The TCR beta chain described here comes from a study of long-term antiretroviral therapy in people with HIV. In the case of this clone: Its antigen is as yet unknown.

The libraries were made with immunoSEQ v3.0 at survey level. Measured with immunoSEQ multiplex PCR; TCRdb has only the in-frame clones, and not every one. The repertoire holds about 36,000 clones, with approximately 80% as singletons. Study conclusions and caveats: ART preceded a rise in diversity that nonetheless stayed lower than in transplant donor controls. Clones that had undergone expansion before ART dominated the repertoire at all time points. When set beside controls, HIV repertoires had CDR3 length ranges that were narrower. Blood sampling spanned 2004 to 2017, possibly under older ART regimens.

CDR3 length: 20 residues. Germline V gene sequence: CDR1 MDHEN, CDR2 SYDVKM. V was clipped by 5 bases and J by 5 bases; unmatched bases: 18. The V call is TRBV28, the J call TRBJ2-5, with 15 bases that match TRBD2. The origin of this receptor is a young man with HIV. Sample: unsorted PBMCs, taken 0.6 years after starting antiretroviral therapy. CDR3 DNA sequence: TGTGCCAGCAGTAGTAGCCGCGGACTAGCGGGAGGGTGTTTCCGGGAGACCCAGTACTTC. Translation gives CASSSSRGLAGGCFRETQYF.